The entry below gives a single TCR beta chain sequence along with its context. Produced via immunoSEQ multiplex PCR; TCRdb's table is partial and in-frame only. Among under 150,000 clones listed, 87% were seen once. The record originates from a study of blood T cell repertoires in COVID-19. For the study at large: PBMCs, B-cell-depleted T cells, or T cells were the source of the cDNA or gDNA that made up the material.

Trimming left V 1 base short and J 3 bases short, with 4 bases between. This CDR3 spans 12 amino acids. From germline, CDR1 is SGHRS and CDR2 YFSETQ. The V gene is TRBV5-1, the J gene TRBJ2-5; no clear D gene. The sequencing sample was made of peripheral blood. This TCR derives from a man in his fifties or sixties with active COVID-19. CDR3 sequence: CASSLPEETQYF. CDR3 DNA sequence: TGCGCCAGCAGCTTGCCCGAAGAGACCCAGTACTTC.